A single sample gave rise to the 15 T cell receptor beta chains below, sequenced in a study of blood T cell repertoires in COVID-19. The method was immunoSEQ multiplex PCR; TCRdb's version includes in-frame clones alone and lacks a portion of them. The data contain roughly 120,000 clones, approximately 80% of them seen just once; the ten biggest clones take up approximately 2%. Sequencing was carried out using peripheral blood. The receptor set was obtained from a man in his 70s with acute or convalescent COVID-19.

CDR3 residues: CASSMAGGNSPLHF. The CDR3 DNA sequence: TGTGCCAGTAGTATGGCGGGGGGTAATTCACCCCTCCACTTT. V and J are TRBV19 and TRBJ1-6, with D tentatively TRBD1 (5 bases). Germline values: CDR1 LNHDA, CDR2 SQIVND (reference sequence). The CDR3 runs 14 residues. V dropped 3 bases and J dropped 6 bases, with 9 bases sitting between them.

The chain is built from TRBV18 and TRBJ2-3, with D maybe TRBD2 (5 bases). V lost 2 bases to trimming and J lost 6 bases, with 12 bases between them. Germline CDR1 is KGHSH and CDR2 is LQKENI. The length of the CDR3 is 14 residues. The CDR3, as DNA: TGTGCCAGCTCACCAAGCGGTCTGGGTGATACGCAGTATTTT. Protein: CASSPSGLGDTQYF. Looking up the rest from reference TRBV18 and TRBJ2-3 gives the full variable domain: NAGVMQNPRHLVRRRGQEARLRCSPMKGHSHVYWYRQLPEEGLKFMVYLQKENIIDESGMPKERFSAEFPKEGPSILRIQQVVRGDSAAYFCASSPSGLGDTQYFGPGTRLTVL.

The gene calls are TRBV4-1 and TRBJ1-1; no clear D. Germline values: CDR1 MGHRA, CDR2 YSYEKL. This CDR3 region has 16 residues. V lost 1 base and J lost 1, with 13 bases in between. CDR3 sequence: CASSQVRTPQNTEAFF. DNA for the CDR3: TGCGCCAGCAGCCAAGTAAGGACTCCCCAGAACACTGAAGCTTTCTTT.

This clone was seen a handful of times. V is TRBV6-1 and J is TRBJ1-2; the D gene is possibly TRBD1 (6 bases). Trimming removed 0 bases from V and 8 bases from J, with 7 bases in between. This CDR3 has 12 residues. CDR1 is MNHNS, CDR2 SASEGT, per germline. The CDR3, as DNA: TGTGCCAGCAGTGAAGCGGGGGCCGGCTACACCTTC. It codes for CASSEAGAGYTF.

J is TRBJ1-2 and V is TRBV28; D remains unclear. The germline CDR1 and CDR2 sequences are MDHEN and SYDVKM. The CDR3 is made up of 14 amino acids. V dropped 5 bases and J dropped 2 bases, with 12 bases sitting between them. CDR3 sequence (DNA): TGTGCCAGCAGTAAACCGGGATCGAACTATGGCTACACCTTC. It codes for CASSKPGSNYGYTF.

The gene calls are TRBV9 and TRBJ2-1; perhaps TRBD2 as D (5 bases). V gave up 0 bases and J gave up 8 bases, with 12 bases separating them. CDR1 is SGDLS, CDR2 YYNGEE, per germline. This CDR3 is built from 14 residues. CDR3 amino acids: CASSVGGGFDEQFF. The CDR3 nucleotides read TGTGCCAGCAGCGTAGGCGGCGGGTTTGATGAGCAGTTCTTC.

This chain connects TRBV28 to TRBJ2-7; tentatively, D is TRBD1 (5 bases). V was pared by 6 bases and J by 2 bases, with 14 bases between. The CDR3 sequence is 14 residues long. Germline V CDR1 and CDR2: MDHEN, SYDVKM. The CDR3, as DNA: TGTGCCAGCAGCGTTACCAGGGCGCCCTACGAGCAGTACTTC. Encoded protein: CASSVTRAPYEQYF. The entire variable domain, with the rest obtained from reference TRBV28 and TRBJ2-7, is as follows: DVKVTQSSRYLVKRTGEKVFLECVQDMDHENMFWYRQDPGLGLRLIYFSYDVKMKEKGDIPEGYSVSREKKERFSLILESASTNQTSMYLCASSVTRAPYEQYFGPGTRLTVT.

This clone showed up just once. This rearrangement joins TRBV21-1 to TRBJ2-3; the D call of TRBD2 is as the table states it, not checked on the DNA. TRBV21-1 constitutes a pseudogene. This CDR3 is 17 amino acids long. The CDR3 sequence: CASSKGRTTSLTDTQYF. The CDR3 region has the DNA TGTGCCAGCAGCAAGGGGCGGACTACCTCCCTCACAGATACGCAGTATTTT.

This chain joins TRBV7-6 and TRBJ1-2; 9 positions match TRBD1. With 5 bases clipped from V and 8 bases from J, the junction kept 12 bases outside the gene matches. The CDR3 has 15 residues. The germline V gene encodes CDR1 SGHVS and CDR2 FNYEAQ. The CDR3 sequence is CASSPDLTGGWGYTF. The CDR3 DNA reads TGTGCCAGCAGCCCGGATTTGACAGGGGGTTGGGGCTACACCTTC.

This clone was detected only once. The chain couples TRBV18 to TRBJ2-1; a possible D gene is TRBD1 (5 bases). V lost 1 base and J 5 bases, leaving 9 bases between the germline ends. CDR1 is KGHSH, CDR2 LQKENI, per germline. This CDR3 spans 14 amino acids. The CDR3 sequence: CASSPLRQHNEQFF. For the CDR3, the DNA is TGTGCCAGCTCACCACTTCGACAGCACAATGAGCAGTTCTTC.

The chain is built from TRBV15 and TRBJ1-6, with D uncertain. The germline gives CDR1 LNHNV, CDR2 YYDKDF (reference sequence). V was clipped by 1 base and J by 5 bases, with 6 bases between them. The CDR3 covers 14 residues. The DNA of the CDR3 is TGTGCCACCAGCAGAGGGCGGAATAATTCACCCCTCCACTTT. Residues: CATSRGRNNSPLHF.

V gene TRBV30 combines with J gene TRBJ1-3; D remains unclear. This CDR3 has 12 residues. V gave up 4 bases and J gave up 3 bases, with 7 bases separating them. Germline V gene sequence: CDR1 GTSNPN, CDR2 SVGIG (reference sequence). This CDR3 is CAWTPGGNTIYF. The CDR3 region has the DNA TGTGCCTGGACCCCCGGTGGAAACACCATATATTTT.

This chain joins TRBV6-5 and TRBJ1-6, with D maybe TRBD1 (6 bases). With 7 bases removed from V and 13 bases from J, the gap between germline ends came to 23 bases. The V gene's germline CDR1 is MNHEY and CDR2 SVGAGI. The CDR3 extends over 15 amino acids. The CDR3 loop is CASISGGQSLGPLHF. The CDR3 nucleotides are TGTGCCAGCATTAGCGGGGGGCAAAGCCTAGGTCCCCTCCACTTT.

The V call is TRBV6-4, the J call TRBJ2-3; perhaps TRBD2 as D (5 bases). Germline-derived CDR1 and CDR2 are MRHNA and SNTAGT. The CDR3 is 14 residues long. The V end lost 3 bases, the J end lost 0 bases, and 7 bases lay between the germline ends. The CDR3 loop is CASSDGSSTDTQYF. The CDR3 coding sequence is TGTGCCAGCAGTGATGGGAGCAGCACAGATACGCAGTATTTT.

This rearrangement joins TRBV6-5 to TRBJ2-5; D is possibly TRBD1 (6 bases). This CDR3 has 14 amino acids. Germline CDR1 MNHEY, CDR2 SVGAGI. V was trimmed by 7 bases and J by 5 bases, leaving 17 bases between them. The CDR3 coding sequence is TGTGCCAGCAAAGTCAGGGGAGCCCAGGAGACCCAGTACTTC. It yields the protein CASKVRGAQETQYF.